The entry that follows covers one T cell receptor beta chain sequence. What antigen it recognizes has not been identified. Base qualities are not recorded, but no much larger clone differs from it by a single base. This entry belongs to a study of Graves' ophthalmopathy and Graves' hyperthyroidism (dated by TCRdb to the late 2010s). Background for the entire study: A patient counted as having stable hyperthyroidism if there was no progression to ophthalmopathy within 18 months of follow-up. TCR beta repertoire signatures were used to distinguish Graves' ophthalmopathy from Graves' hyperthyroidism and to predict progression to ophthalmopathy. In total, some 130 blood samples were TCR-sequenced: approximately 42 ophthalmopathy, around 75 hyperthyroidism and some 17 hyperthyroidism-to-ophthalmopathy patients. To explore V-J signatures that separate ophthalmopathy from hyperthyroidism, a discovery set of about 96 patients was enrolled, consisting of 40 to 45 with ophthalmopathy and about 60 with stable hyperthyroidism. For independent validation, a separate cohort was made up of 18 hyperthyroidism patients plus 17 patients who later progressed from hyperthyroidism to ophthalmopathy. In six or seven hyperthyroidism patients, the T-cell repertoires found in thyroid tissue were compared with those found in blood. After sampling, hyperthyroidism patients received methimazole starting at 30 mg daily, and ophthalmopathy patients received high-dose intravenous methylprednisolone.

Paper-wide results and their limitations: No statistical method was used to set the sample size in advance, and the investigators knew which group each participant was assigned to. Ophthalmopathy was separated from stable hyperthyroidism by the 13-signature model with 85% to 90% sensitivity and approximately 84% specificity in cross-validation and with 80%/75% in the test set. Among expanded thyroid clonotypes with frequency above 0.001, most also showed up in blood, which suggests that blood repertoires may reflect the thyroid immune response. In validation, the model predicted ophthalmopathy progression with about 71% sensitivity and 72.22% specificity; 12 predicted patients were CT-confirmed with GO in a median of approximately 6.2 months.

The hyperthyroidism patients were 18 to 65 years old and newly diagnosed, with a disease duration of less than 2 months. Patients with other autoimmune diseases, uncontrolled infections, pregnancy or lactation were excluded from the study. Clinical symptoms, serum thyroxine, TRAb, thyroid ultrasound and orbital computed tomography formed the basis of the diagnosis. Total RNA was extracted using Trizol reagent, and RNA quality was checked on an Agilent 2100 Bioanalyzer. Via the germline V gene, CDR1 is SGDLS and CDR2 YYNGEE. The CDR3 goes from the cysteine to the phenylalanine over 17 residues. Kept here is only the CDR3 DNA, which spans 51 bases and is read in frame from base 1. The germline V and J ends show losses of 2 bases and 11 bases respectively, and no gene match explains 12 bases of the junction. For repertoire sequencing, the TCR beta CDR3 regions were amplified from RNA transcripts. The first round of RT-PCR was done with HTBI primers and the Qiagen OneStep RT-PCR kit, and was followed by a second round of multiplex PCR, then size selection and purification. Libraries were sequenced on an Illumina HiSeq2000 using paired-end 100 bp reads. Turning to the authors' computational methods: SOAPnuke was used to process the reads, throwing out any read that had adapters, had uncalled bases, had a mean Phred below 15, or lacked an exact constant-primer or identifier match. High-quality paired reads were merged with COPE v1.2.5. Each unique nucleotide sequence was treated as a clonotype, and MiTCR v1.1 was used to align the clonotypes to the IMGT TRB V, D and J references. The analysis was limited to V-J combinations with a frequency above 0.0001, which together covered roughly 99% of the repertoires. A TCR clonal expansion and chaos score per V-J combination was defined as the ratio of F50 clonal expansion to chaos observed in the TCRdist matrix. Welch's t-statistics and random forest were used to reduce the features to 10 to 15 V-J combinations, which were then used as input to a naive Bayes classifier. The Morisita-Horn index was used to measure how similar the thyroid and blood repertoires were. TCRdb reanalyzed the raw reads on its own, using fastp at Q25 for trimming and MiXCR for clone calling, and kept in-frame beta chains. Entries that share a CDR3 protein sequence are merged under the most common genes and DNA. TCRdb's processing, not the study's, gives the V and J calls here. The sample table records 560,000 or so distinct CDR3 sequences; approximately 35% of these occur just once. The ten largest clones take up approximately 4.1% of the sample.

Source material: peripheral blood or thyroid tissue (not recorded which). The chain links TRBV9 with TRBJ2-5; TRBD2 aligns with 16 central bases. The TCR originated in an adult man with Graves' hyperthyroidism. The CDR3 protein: CASSVAGTSGGAREQYF. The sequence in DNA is TGTGCCAGCAGCGTTGCCGGGACTAGCGGGGGGGCCCGGGAGCAGTACTTC.